A single sample gave rise to the 26 T cell receptor beta chains below, sequenced in a study of T cell responses to AZD1222 COVID-19 vaccine. Produced via immunoSEQ multiplex PCR; TCRdb's table is partial and in-frame only. The sample includes some 120,000 clones, just under 95% seen only once; the top ten take 2.5% to 3%. The sequencing used peripheral blood, collected on day 0 of AZD1222 vaccination. The origin of the receptors is an adult in good health.

The chain is built from TRBV28 and TRBJ1-4; no firm D call. Trimming took 6 bases from V and 11 from J, leaving 19 bases between them. Germline values: CDR1 MDHEN, CDR2 SYDVKM. CDR3 length: 14 amino acids. CDR3 amino acids: CASRPGLLGRKLFF. CDR3 in DNA: TGTGCCAGCAGGCCAGGACTCCTCGGCAGGAAACTGTTTTTT.

The chain couples TRBV16 to TRBJ1-2; a possible D gene is TRBD1 (5 bases). This CDR3 is built from 13 residues. The germline CDR1 and CDR2 sequences are KGHSY and FQNENV. The V gene lost 3 bases and the J gene lost 3 bases, with 8 bases spanning the gap. CDR3 sequence (DNA): TGTGCCAGCAGCCACACGACAGACTATGGCTACACCTTC. It encodes CASSHTTDYGYTF.

The chain links TRBV15 to TRBJ2-2; TRBD2 matches at 10 bases. The V gene's germline CDR1 is LNHNV and CDR2 YYDKDF (reference sequence). The CDR3 contains 17 residues. Unmatched junction bases numbered 6, after V lost 3 bases and J lost 2 bases. CDR3 bases: TGTGCCACCAGCAGCGCTATAGCGGGGGGCAACACCGGGGAGCTGTTTTTT. It specifies CATSSAIAGGNTGELFF.

The chain has TRBV27 and TRBJ2-1; D is tentatively TRBD1 or TRBD2 (5 bases each). Germline CDR1 reads MNHEY; CDR2 reads SMNVEV (reference sequence). Trimming cost V 3 bases and J 4 bases, with 7 bases left between them. The CDR3 is 13 amino acids. CDR3: CASSFGGYNEQFF. The CDR3, as DNA: TGTGCCAGCAGTTTTGGGGGATACAATGAGCAGTTCTTC.

This chain joins TRBV6-6 and TRBJ1-2, with TRBD1 as a possible D gene (6 bases). CDR1 MNHNY and CDR2 SVGAGI come from the germline V gene (reference sequence). Deletions cut 3 bases from V and 7 bases from J, with 15 bases between. CDR3 length: 14 amino acids. In DNA, the CDR3 is TGTGCCAGCAGTTATCGGGGGGCGGATAGTGGCTACACCTTC. Its translation: CASSYRGADSGYTF.

This rearrangement joins TRBV7-6 to TRBJ1-1; perhaps TRBD1 as D (6 bases). The germline V and J ends were trimmed by 4 bases and 4 bases, with 13 bases remaining between them. CDR3 length: 14 residues. In germline, CDR1 is SGHVS, CDR2 FNYEAQ. CDR3 DNA sequence: TGTGCCAGCAGCTCGCTGCAGGGGATCACTGAAGCTTTCTTT. Its protein is CASSSLQGITEAFF. Together with reference TRBV7-6 and TRBJ1-1, the CDR3 gives the full variable domain: GAGVSQSPRYKVTKRGQDVALRCDPISGHVSLYWYRQALGQGPEFLTYFNYEAQQDKSGLPNDRFSAERPEGSISTLTIQRTEQRDSAMYRCASSSLQGITEAFFGQGTRLTVV.

This chain connects TRBV4-1 to TRBJ1-2; 7 positions match TRBD1. Per the germline V gene, CDR1 is MGHRA and CDR2 is YSYEKL. J was trimmed by 5 bases and V by 3 bases; bases with no gene match: 18. This CDR3 is built from 18 residues. The CDR3 loop is CASSQDRGTASFWYGYTF. The CDR3 region has the DNA TGCGCCAGCAGCCAGGATAGGGGGACAGCCTCATTTTGGTATGGCTACACCTTC.

J is TRBJ2-3 and V is TRBV10-3, with D possibly TRBD2 on 6 matching bases. Germline CDR1 ENHRY, CDR2 SYGVKD. The CDR3 extends over 16 amino acids. V was pared by 11 bases and J by 0 bases, with 21 bases between. As DNA, the CDR3 is TGTGCCGCAAAATCCGGCGGCGGGACTAGCACAGATACGCAGTATTTT. It codes for CAAKSGGGTSTDTQYF.

This clone was seen only a few times. The chain recombines TRBV5-1 with TRBJ2-7; D unclear. Trimming pared 0 bases from V and 2 bases from J, leaving 9 bases between. CDR1 is SGHRS and CDR2 is YFSETQ in the germline V gene. The CDR3 totals 14 residues. CDR3 region: CASSLVVGTYEQYF. CDR3 nucleotide sequence: TGCGCCAGCAGCTTGGTTGTGGGGACCTACGAGCAGTACTTC. Supplemented by reference TRBV5-1 and TRBJ2-7, the full variable domain reads KAGVTQTPRYLIKTRGQQVTLSCSPISGHRSVSWYQQTPGQGLQFLFEYFSETQRNKGNFPGRFSGRQFSNSRSEMNVSTLELGDSALYLCASSLVVGTYEQYFGPGTRLTVT.

The V call is TRBV24-1, the J call TRBJ1-2; 8 bases line up with TRBD1. The trim removed 2 bases at V and 7 bases at J, leaving 11 bases unmatched. Germline-derived CDR1 and CDR2 are KGHDR and SFDVKD. The CDR3 covers 16 residues. In nucleotides, the CDR3 is TGTGCCACCAGTGATTCACGGACAGGGAGTCTAGGTGGCTACACCTTC. Translation gives CATSDSRTGSLGGYTF.

This sequence joins TRBV18 and TRBJ2-7; D call uncertain. There are 15 residues in the CDR3. Trimming cost V 3 bases and J 0 bases, with 12 bases left between them. Germline CDR1 is KGHSH and CDR2 is LQKENI. DNA of the CDR3: TGTGCCAGCTCACCCGTTCCTTTCAGCTCCTACGAGCAGTACTTC. This sequence encodes CASSPVPFSSYEQYF.

CDR3 sequence (DNA): TGTGCCAGCAGCCCGCTAAAGGGTAGCGGACTATTATTAAGCTACAATGAGCAGTTCTTC. Protein: CASSPLKGSGLLLSYNEQFF. The chain recombines TRBV28 with TRBJ2-1; D is perhaps TRBD2 (6 bases). The ends were cut back, 6 bases at V and 3 bases at J, with 30 bases in the middle. The CDR3 has 20 residues. The germline CDR1 and CDR2 sequences are MDHEN and SYDVKM. The whole variable domain, remainder taken from reference TRBV28 and TRBJ2-1, is DVKVTQSSRYLVKRTGEKVFLECVQDMDHENMFWYRQDPGLGLRLIYFSYDVKMKEKGDIPEGYSVSREKKERFSLILESASTNQTSMYLCASSPLKGSGLLLSYNEQFFGPGTRLTVL.

The rearrangement uses TRBV28 and TRBJ1-4; D gene uncertain. The germline V and J ends were trimmed by 6 bases and 7 bases, with 15 bases remaining between them. The CDR3 sequence is 14 residues long. Germline loops: CDR1 MDHEN, CDR2 SYDVKM. The CDR3 loop reads CASREVGWGEKLFF. CDR3 bases: TGTGCCAGCAGGGAGGTAGGGTGGGGTGAAAAACTGTTTTTT.

The chain has TRBV6-1 and TRBJ1-6; D is perhaps TRBD1 (6 bases). Germline V gene data show CDR1 as MNHNS and CDR2 as SASEGT. CDR3 length: 17 amino acids. V dropped 2 bases and J dropped 2 bases, with 13 bases sitting between them. CDR3 bases: TGTGCCAGCAGTGAACCGCAGGGGAGGACCTATAATTCACCCCTCCACTTT. Amino acids: CASSEPQGRTYNSPLHF.

This clone occurred once. The chain uses TRBV27 and TRBJ2-2; D could derive from TRBD1 or TRBD2 (5 bases each). CDR1 is MNHEY, CDR2 SMNVEV, per germline (reference sequence). The CDR3 has 15 residues. The V gene lost 6 bases and the J gene lost 4 bases, with 15 bases spanning the gap. CDR3 protein: CASSWGPYVTGELFF. DNA for the CDR3: TGTGCCAGCAGCTGGGGACCTTACGTCACCGGGGAGCTGTTTTTT.

This clone has just one count. The chain couples TRBV5-4 to TRBJ1-2; D is ambiguous. Trimming took off 3 bases at V and 7 bases at J, with 7 bases between the two ends. This CDR3 is 11 amino acids long. The germline CDR1 and CDR2 sequences are SGHNT and YYREEE (reference sequence). The CDR3 region has the DNA TGTGCCAGCAGCTACGGAGGTGGCTACACCTTC. It is translated as CASSYGGGYTF.

The chain employs TRBV10-1 and TRBJ2-5; TRBD2 agrees at 7 bases. CDR1 is WNHNN, CDR2 SYGVQD, per germline (reference sequence). The V segment lost 0 bases and the J segment 5 bases; nucleotides outside the gene matches: 6. This CDR3 is 15 amino acids long. CDR3 residues: CASSESRSGEETQYF. As DNA, the CDR3 is TGCGCCAGCAGTGAGTCGCGGAGCGGGGAGGAGACCCAGTACTTC.

The V call is TRBV18, the J call TRBJ1-1, with D perhaps matching TRBD1 (6 bases). Trimming removed 3 bases at V and 5 bases at J, with 16 bases between. The V gene's germline CDR1 is KGHSH and CDR2 LQKENI. This CDR3 region has 15 residues. CDR3 nucleotides: TGTGCCAGCTCACCCGGCAGGGGCGAGGGGACTGAAGCTTTCTTT. Amino acids: CASSPGRGEGTEAFF.

The rearrangement links TRBV4-2 to TRBJ1-5; the match to TRBD1 covers 8 bases. V dropped 4 bases and J dropped 5; count of bases not matched to a gene: 10. Germline CDR1 is LGHNA and CDR2 is YNFKEQ. The CDR3 is made up of 16 amino acids. The CDR3 DNA is TGTGCCAGCAGCCGGCAAGGACAGGGTCGGGATCAGCCCCAGCATTTT. It specifies CASSRQGQGRDQPQHF.

The CDR3 here is CASSLPPWVGGGTDTQYF. The CDR3 DNA is TGTGCCAGCAGCTTACCCCCGTGGGTGGGAGGAGGCACAGATACGCAGTATTTT. The chain carries TRBV11-2 and TRBJ2-3; maybe TRBD2 (6 bases). This CDR3 is 18 amino acids long. V shed 2 bases and J shed 1 base, with 19 bases lying between them. The germline V gene encodes CDR1 SGHAT and CDR2 FQNNGV.

The genes are TRBV7-8 and TRBJ2-7; the match to TRBD1 covers 7 bases. From germline, CDR1 is SGHVS and CDR2 FQNEAQ. The CDR3 length is 13 residues. V gave up 2 bases and J gave up 2 bases; unmatched junction bases: 0. The CDR3 here is CASSLRGPYEQYF. For the CDR3, the DNA is TGTGCCAGCAGCTTAAGGGGGCCCTACGAGCAGTACTTC.

The chain links TRBV24-1 to TRBJ2-3; maybe TRBD2 (5 bases). The CDR3 runs to 15 residues. V was cut by 6 bases and J by 6 bases, with 18 bases left in between. Germline CDR1 KGHDR, CDR2 SFDVKD. The chain's CDR3 is CATSHKTPGRDTQYF. In DNA form, the CDR3 reads TGTGCCACCAGTCATAAGACCCCGGGAAGGGATACGCAGTATTTT.

The V call is TRBV5-6, the J call TRBJ1-5; D is perhaps TRBD1 (6 bases). Trimming cost V 3 bases and J 7 bases, with 8 bases left between them. CDR3 size: 12 residues. CDR1 SGHDT and CDR2 YYEEEE come from the germline V gene. For the CDR3, the DNA is TGTGCCAGCAGCTGGGGGCACCAGCCCCAGCATTTT. It specifies CASSWGHQPQHF. The whole variable domain, filled in from reference TRBV5-6 and TRBJ1-5, reads DAGVTQSPTHLIKTRGQQVTLRCSPKSGHDTVSWYQQALGQGPQFIFQYYEEEERQRGNFPDRFSGHQFPNYSSELNVNALLLGDSALYLCASSWGHQPQHFGDGTRLSIL.

This clone was seen more than once but under ten times. The V gene is TRBV10-2, the J gene TRBJ2-7; 9 positions match TRBD2. Germline V gene lookup returns CDR1 WSHSY and CDR2 SAAADI. The CDR3 is made up of 14 amino acids. After removal of 6 bases from V and 2 bases from J, the junction contained 5 bases not matched to a gene. The CDR3 bases are TGCGCCAGCAGGACTAGCGGAGGCCCCTACGAGCAGTACTTC. It encodes CASRTSGGPYEQYF.

The J gene is TRBJ2-2, the V gene TRBV5-1, with TRBD1 matching 7 bases. Per germline, CDR1 SGHRS and CDR2 YFSETQ. The CDR3 consists of 13 residues. V was clipped by 3 bases and J by 6 bases; unmatched bases: 2. The CDR3 protein is CASSSGQAGELFF. The CDR3 DNA sequence: TGCGCCAGCAGCTCAGGACAGGCCGGGGAGCTGTTTTTT.

The chain combines TRBV5-4 with TRBJ1-1, with 7 bases that match TRBD1. This CDR3 region has 15 residues. Germline CDR1 SGHNT, CDR2 YYREEE (reference sequence). V shed 3 bases and J 4 bases; nucleotides not matched to a gene: 9. The CDR3 nucleotides are TGTGCCAGCAGCTCGTACAGGGGTTGGGGCACTGAAGCTTTCTTT. Encoded protein: CASSSYRGWGTEAFF. The full variable domain, completed using reference TRBV5-4 and TRBJ1-1, is ETGVTQSPTHLIKTRGQQVTLRCSSQSGHNTVSWYQQALGQGPQFIFQYYREEENGRGNFPPRFSGLQFPNYSSELNVNALELDDSALYLCASSSYRGWGTEAFFGQGTRLTVV.